Listed here are 26 T cell receptor beta chains from one sample, sequenced in a study of regulatory T cells in long-lasting Graves disease. HTBI primers from iRepertoire and Arm-PCR of CDR3 regions yielded the TCR beta libraries. TCRdb re-called the multiplex PCR reads through MiXCR, storing one row per CDR3 protein. The data contain fewer than 650,000 distinct CDR3 sequences, 16% of them singletons. Time point specified: newly diagnosed GD, antithyroid drugs for less than 3 months. PBMC RNA was the source of the TCR library. These data were also filed under a second study, of T cells in Graves' hyperthyroidism and ophthalmopathy.

The sample in question was peripheral blood mononuclear cells (PBMCs), obtained at new diagnosis, from a patient treated with antithyroid drugs. These receptor sequences come from a woman aged 25 to 39 with Graves disease.

In this sample, this clonotype turned up many times. This chain links TRBV9 with TRBJ1-1; D is unclear. This CDR3 has 13 amino acids. Germline V CDR1 and CDR2: SGDLS, YYNGEE. With 4 bases removed from V and 2 bases from J, the gap between germline ends came to 9 bases. CDR3 region: CASSRGINTEAFF. CDR3 nucleotide sequence: TGTGCCAGCAGCAGAGGGATAAACACTGAAGCTTTCTTT.

This clonotype was counted a few times. This chain links TRBV19 with TRBJ1-1, with D tentatively TRBD1 (6 bases). CDR1 and CDR2 (germline): LNHDA, SQIVND (reference sequence). CDR3 length equals 14 residues. Trimming cost V 6 bases and J 0 bases, with 11 bases left between them. The CDR3 loop is CASSRGAMNTEAFF. In DNA, the CDR3 is TGTGCCAGTAGCCGGGGGGCCATGAACACTGAAGCTTTCTTT.

This clonotype has ten or more counts. The rearrangement uses TRBV20-1 and TRBJ2-7; 9 nucleotides line up with TRBD2. J was trimmed by 0 bases and V by 5 bases; bases with no gene match: 2. The germline CDR1 and CDR2 sequences are DFQATT and SNEGSKA (reference sequence). The CDR3 has 13 amino acids. This chain's CDR3 is CSAPSGASYEQYF. For the CDR3, the DNA is TGCAGTGCTCCTAGCGGGGCCTCCTACGAGCAGTACTTC.

The V and J genes are TRBV28 and TRBJ2-5; perhaps TRBD1 as D (6 bases). CDR1 is MDHEN, CDR2 SYDVKM, per germline. The CDR3 covers 14 residues. The V and J ends lost 6 bases and 6 bases respectively, with 17 bases between them. This chain's CDR3 is CASSSQGMMKTQYF. CDR3 bases: TGTGCCAGCAGCTCACAGGGAATGATGAAGACCCAGTACTTC.

This clonotype has ten or more counts. The V gene is TRBV6-1, the J gene TRBJ2-1, with D possibly TRBD1 on 5 matching bases. Germline CDR1 MNHNS, CDR2 SASEGT. There are 12 residues in the CDR3. The ends were cut back, 6 bases at V and 8 bases at J, with 11 bases in the middle. This CDR3 is CASSIDSDEQFF. The CDR3 nucleotides read TGTGCCAGCAGCATCGACAGTGATGAGCAGTTCTTC.

This clonotype was observed at least ten times. This chain joins TRBV5-1 and TRBJ1-2, with TRBD1 as a possible D gene (6 bases). The germline V and J ends were trimmed by 1 base and 8 bases, with 15 bases remaining between them. CDR1 is SGHRS and CDR2 is YFSETQ in the germline V gene. The CDR3 is made up of 14 amino acids. The CDR3 nucleotides are TGCGCCAGCAGCTTGACCCCCCAGGGGAGCGGCTACACCTTC. As protein: CASSLTPQGSGYTF.

This clonotype was seen many times. The chain employs TRBV2 and TRBJ2-7, with 7 nucleotides matching TRBD1. The junction had 6 bases not matched to a gene; V was cut back by 6 bases and J by 4 bases. The CDR3 runs to 13 residues. Per the germline V gene, CDR1 is SNHLY and CDR2 is FYNNEI. The CDR3 coding sequence is TGTGCCAGCAGCTTTGGACAGGCATACGAGCAGTACTTC. Translated, it gives CASSFGQAYEQYF.

This clonotype was recorded many times. This chain's CDR3 is CASSPPGHHNEQFF. The CDR3 DNA reads as TGTGCCAGCAGCCCCCCGGGTCACCACAATGAGCAGTTCTTC. The rearrangement joins TRBV28 to TRBJ2-1; the D is unclear. Between the trimmed V and J ends, which lost 6 bases and 5 bases, there was a span of 14 bases. Germline CDR1 MDHEN, CDR2 SYDVKM. The length of the CDR3 is 14 residues. The whole variable domain, remainder taken from reference TRBV28 and TRBJ2-1, is DVKVTQSSRYLVKRTGEKVFLECVQDMDHENMFWYRQDPGLGLRLIYFSYDVKMKEKGDIPEGYSVSREKKERFSLILESASTNQTSMYLCASSPPGHHNEQFFGPGTRLTVL.

This clonotype was counted only a few times. The gene calls are TRBV7-2 and TRBJ1-6; the match to TRBD1 covers 7 bases. V lost 7 bases and J lost 9; bases outside the gene matches: 9. The germline CDR1 and CDR2 sequences are SGHTA and FQGNSA. This CDR3 has 14 amino acids. The CDR3 is CASTKETGSSPLHF. DNA for the CDR3: TGTGCCAGCACAAAGGAGACAGGGAGTTCACCCCTCCACTTT.

The chain has TRBV28 and TRBJ2-2; 7 bases line up with TRBD1. The CDR3 is 13 amino acids. V shed 4 bases and J 7 bases; nucleotides not matched to a gene: 3. Germline loops: CDR1 MDHEN, CDR2 SYDVKM. CDR3 nucleotides: TGTGCCAGCAGTTCGGGACAGTTCGGGGAGCTGTTTTTT. Its translation is CASSSGQFGELFF.

This clonotype was detected ten times or more. The chain combines TRBV7-2 with TRBJ1-2, with 9 bases identical to TRBD1. The V gene's germline CDR1 is SGHTA and CDR2 FQGNSA. V lost 1 base, J lost 8 bases, and 5 bases stayed unmatched. The CDR3 extends over 14 amino acids. CDR3: CASSLGQGESGYTF. The CDR3 DNA reads TGTGCCAGCAGCTTAGGACAGGGGGAGAGCGGCTACACCTTC.

This clonotype was detected only a few times. The gene calls are TRBV27 and TRBJ2-2, with 7 bases fitting TRBD1. CDR3 length equals 15 residues. J gave up 5 bases and V 1 base, and 4 bases lay outside the gene matches. The germline V gene encodes CDR1 MNHEY and CDR2 SMNVEV (reference sequence). Here the CDR3 DNA reads TGTGCCAGCAGTTTATTAGGGGGCGGAACCGGGGAGCTGTTTTTT. It codes for CASSLLGGGTGELFF.

This clonotype was seen many times. The gene calls are TRBV7-2 and TRBJ2-3; the match to TRBD2 covers 12 bases. The CDR3 contains 15 residues. V trimming: 4 bases; J trimming: 7 bases; junction bases outside the gene matches: 6. Germline V gives CDR1 SGHTA, CDR2 FQGNSA. The CDR3 DNA sequence: TGTGCCAGCAGCTCTAAGGGACTAGCGGGCAATACGCAGTATTTT. Translating gives CASSSKGLAGNTQYF.

This clonotype was picked up a small number of times. The chain couples TRBV3-1 to TRBJ2-1, with 7 bases matching TRBD2. Germline loops: CDR1 LGHDT, CDR2 YNNKEL (reference sequence). The trim removed 0 bases at V and 3 bases at J, leaving 5 bases unmatched. The CDR3 is 16 amino acids. The CDR3 here is CASSQDPGTNYNEQFF. The CDR3 DNA reads TGTGCCAGCAGCCAAGATCCCGGGACTAACTACAATGAGCAGTTCTTC.

This clonotype was detected many times. This chain joins TRBV28 and TRBJ1-5, with a possible D match to TRBD1 (6 bases). With 8 bases removed from V and 3 bases from J, the gap between germline ends came to 14 bases. The V gene's germline CDR1 is MDHEN and CDR2 SYDVKM. The CDR3 covers 14 residues. CDR3 in DNA: TGTGCCAGCTCAGGGGAGGGTAACAATCAGCCCCAGCATTTT. This sequence encodes CASSGEGNNQPQHF.

This clonotype has at least ten counts. This chain joins TRBV27 and TRBJ1-1; tentative D call: TRBD1 (5 bases). V lost 1 base, J lost 4 bases, and 10 bases lay in between. Germline CDR1 is MNHEY and CDR2 is SMNVEV (reference sequence). The CDR3 is 14 amino acids. CDR3 sequence (DNA): TGTGCCAGCAGTTTATGGGGCGGGGGCACTGAAGCTTTCTTT. Its protein is CASSLWGGGTEAFF.

This clonotype was counted many times. The V gene is TRBV12-3 or TRBV12-4, the J gene TRBJ2-5, with TRBD1 matching 7 bases. The CDR3 runs to 15 residues. The V gene end was trimmed by 4 bases and the J gene end by 1 base; junction bases not matched to a gene: 6. Here the CDR3 reads CASSSGQAGQETQYF. CDR3 bases: TGTGCCAGCAGTTCTGGACAGGCAGGCCAAGAGACCCAGTACTTC.

This chain joins TRBV3-1 and TRBJ1-1; unclear D gene. Looked up from germline, CDR1 is LGHDT and CDR2 is YNNKEL (reference sequence). The ends were cut back, 0 bases at V and 1 base at J, with 12 bases in the middle. The CDR3 totals 16 residues. CDR3 in DNA: TGTGCCAGCAGCCAAGATCTGTTTTCCACGAACACTGAAGCTTTCTTT. Residues: CASSQDLFSTNTEAFF.

This clonotype was seen ten or more times. This chain joins TRBV2 and TRBJ2-2, with a tentative D call TRBD2 (6 bases). The V gene lost 7 bases and the J gene lost 8 bases, with 20 bases spanning the gap. The CDR3 extends over 15 amino acids. Germline-derived CDR1 and CDR2 are SNHLY and FYNNEI. The CDR3 DNA sequence: TGTGCCAGCATCCCCGGCGGGACTGGGAAGGGGGAGCTGTTTTTT. Translation gives CASIPGGTGKGELFF.

Concerning this clonotype: This may stem from a read error, because a much larger clone lies one nucleotide away. This sequence joins TRBV20-1 and TRBJ2-3; TRBD2 matches 8 bases. The CDR3 totals 15 residues. In germline, CDR1 is DFQATT, CDR2 SNEGSKA (reference sequence). V gave up 1 base and J gave up 1 base; unmatched junction bases: 4. The CDR3 loop is CSARGAREGTDTQYF. CDR3 nucleotides: TGCAGTGCTAGAGGTGCGCGGGAGGGCACAGATACGCAGTATTTT.

This clonotype was counted between two and nine times. This sequence joins TRBV18 and TRBJ1-2; no definite D call. The germline V gene has CDR1 KGHSH and CDR2 LQKENI. Between the trimmed V and J ends, which lost 5 bases and 4 bases, there was a span of 20 bases. The CDR3 has 16 amino acids. CDR3 sequence: CASSERVAPEVYGYTF. In nucleotides, the CDR3 is TGTGCCAGCTCAGAAAGAGTCGCCCCCGAAGTCTATGGCTACACCTTC.

This clonotype was picked up many times. The chain uses TRBV28 and TRBJ1-1; D may be TRBD1 (6 bases). CDR3 length: 13 amino acids. Between the trimmed V and J ends, which lost 6 bases and 5 bases, there was a span of 13 bases. The germline CDR1 and CDR2 sequences are MDHEN and SYDVKM. CDR3 DNA sequence: TGTGCCAGCAGACCACCCAGGGGAACTGAAGCTTTCTTT. Residues: CASRPPRGTEAFF. Drawing the rest from reference TRBV28 and TRBJ1-1, the complete variable domain is DVKVTQSSRYLVKRTGEKVFLECVQDMDHENMFWYRQDPGLGLRLIYFSYDVKMKEKGDIPEGYSVSREKKERFSLILESASTNQTSMYLCASRPPRGTEAFFGQGTRLTVV.

This clonotype was detected many times. The chain recombines TRBV2 with TRBJ2-7; a weak D match, TRBD1 (6 bases). V lost 5 bases and J 3 bases, leaving 11 bases between the germline ends. The germline CDR1 and CDR2 sequences are SNHLY and FYNNEI. The CDR3 is made up of 13 amino acids. The CDR3 sequence is CASSQTGYYEQYF. In DNA, the CDR3 is TGTGCCAGCAGTCAGACAGGATACTACGAGCAGTACTTC.

The chain carries TRBV28 and TRBJ1-4, with D unclear. V lost 5 bases to trimming and J lost 10 bases, with 14 bases between them. CDR3 length: 13 amino acids. The germline CDR1 and CDR2 sequences are MDHEN and SYDVKM. The CDR3 DNA sequence: TGTGCCAGCAGTAACCACATGGGCGGAAAACTGTTTTTT. Translated, it gives CASSNHMGGKLFF.

This clonotype was recorded a few times. V is TRBV20-1 and J is TRBJ1-2, with D possibly TRBD1 on 5 matching bases. The CDR3 totals 11 residues. Germline lookup yields CDR1 DFQATT and CDR2 SNEGSKA (reference sequence). The CDR3 spells CRGGGNYGYTF. DNA of the CDR3: TGCAGGGGGGGAGGGAACTATGGCTACACCTTC.

This clonotype occurred many times. The chain joins TRBV12-5 to TRBJ2-3; D possibly corresponds to TRBD2 (6 bases). This CDR3 is built from 17 residues. Germline V gene lookup returns CDR1 LGHNT and CDR2 FRNRAP. Trimming cost V 0 bases and J 3 bases, with 16 bases left between them. The CDR3 region is CASGLVPRGGRTDTQYF. For the CDR3, the DNA is TGTGCTAGTGGTTTGGTACCCAGAGGAGGGAGGACAGATACGCAGTATTTT.